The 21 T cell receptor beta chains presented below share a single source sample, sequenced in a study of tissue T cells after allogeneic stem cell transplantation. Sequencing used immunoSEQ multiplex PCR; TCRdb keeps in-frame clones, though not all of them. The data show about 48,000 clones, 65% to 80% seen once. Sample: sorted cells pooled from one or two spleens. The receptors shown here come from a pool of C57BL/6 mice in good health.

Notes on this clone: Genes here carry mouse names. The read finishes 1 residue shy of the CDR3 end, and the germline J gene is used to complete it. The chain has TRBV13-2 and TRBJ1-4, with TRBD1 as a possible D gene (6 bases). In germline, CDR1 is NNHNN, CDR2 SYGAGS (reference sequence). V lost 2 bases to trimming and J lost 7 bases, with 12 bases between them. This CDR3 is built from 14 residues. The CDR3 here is CASGEDRRGERLFF. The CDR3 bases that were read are TGTGCCAGCGGTGAAGACAGGAGGGGCGAAAGATTATTT.

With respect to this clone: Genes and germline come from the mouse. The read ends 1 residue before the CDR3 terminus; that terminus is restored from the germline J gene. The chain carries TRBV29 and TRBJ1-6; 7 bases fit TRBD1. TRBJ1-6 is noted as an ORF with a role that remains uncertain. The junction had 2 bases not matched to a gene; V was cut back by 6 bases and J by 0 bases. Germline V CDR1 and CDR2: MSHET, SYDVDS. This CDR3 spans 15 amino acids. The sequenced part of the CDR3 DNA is TGTGCTAGCAGACAGGGGATTTCCTATAATTCGCCCCTCTAC. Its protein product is CASRQGISYNSPLY. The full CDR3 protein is CASRQGISYNSPLYF.

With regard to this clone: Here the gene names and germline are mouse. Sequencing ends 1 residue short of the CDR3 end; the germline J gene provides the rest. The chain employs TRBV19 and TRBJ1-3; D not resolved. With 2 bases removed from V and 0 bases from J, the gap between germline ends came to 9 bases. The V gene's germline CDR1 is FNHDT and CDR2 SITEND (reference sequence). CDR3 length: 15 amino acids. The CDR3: CASSIRHNSGNTLYF. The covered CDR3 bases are TGTGCCAGCAGTATCAGACACAATTCTGGAAATACGCTCTAT.

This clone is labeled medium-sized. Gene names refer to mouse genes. The CDR3 loop is CASSLRGEQYF. The sequenced part of the CDR3 DNA is TGTGCCAGCAGCTTAAGGGGTGAACAGTAC. The V gene is TRBV3, the J gene TRBJ2-7; TRBD1 is a possible D gene (5 bases). The read ends 1 residue early relative to the CDR3; the germline J gene fills the gap. CDR3 size: 11 residues. The V gene lost 2 bases and the J gene lost 6 bases, with 5 bases spanning the gap. Germline V CDR1 and CDR2: SNHLY, FYNGKV (reference sequence). The entire variable domain, with the rest obtained from reference TRBV3 and TRBJ2-7, is as follows: GPKVLQIPSHQIIDMGQMVTLNCDPVSNHLYFYWYKQILGQQMEFLVNFYNGKVMEKSKLFKDQFSVERPDGSYFTLKIQPTALEDSAVYFCASSLRGEQYFGPGTRLTVL.

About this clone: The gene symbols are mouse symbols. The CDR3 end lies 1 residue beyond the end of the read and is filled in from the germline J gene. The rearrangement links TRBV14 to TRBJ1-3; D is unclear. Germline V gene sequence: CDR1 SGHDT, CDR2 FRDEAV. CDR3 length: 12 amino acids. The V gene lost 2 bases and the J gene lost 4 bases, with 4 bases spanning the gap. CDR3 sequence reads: CASSLRGNTLYF. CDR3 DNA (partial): TGTGCCAGCAGTTTAAGGGGAAATACGCTCTAT.

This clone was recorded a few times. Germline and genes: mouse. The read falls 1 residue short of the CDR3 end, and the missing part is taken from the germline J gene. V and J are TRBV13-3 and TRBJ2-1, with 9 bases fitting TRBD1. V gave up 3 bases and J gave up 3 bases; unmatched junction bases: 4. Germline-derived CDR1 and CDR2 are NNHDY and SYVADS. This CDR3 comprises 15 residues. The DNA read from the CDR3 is TGTGCCAGCAGTGGCGGGACAGGGTCCTATGCTGAGCAGTTC. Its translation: CASSGGTGSYAEQF. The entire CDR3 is CASSGGTGSYAEQFF.

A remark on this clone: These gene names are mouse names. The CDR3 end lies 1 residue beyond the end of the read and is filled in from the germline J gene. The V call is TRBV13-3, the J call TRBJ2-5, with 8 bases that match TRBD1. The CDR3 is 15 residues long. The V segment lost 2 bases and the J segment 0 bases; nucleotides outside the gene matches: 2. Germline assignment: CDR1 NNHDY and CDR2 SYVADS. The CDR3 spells CASSETGVNQDTQYF. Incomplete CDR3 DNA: TGTGCCAGCAGTGAGACAGGGGTGAACCAAGACACCCAGTAC.

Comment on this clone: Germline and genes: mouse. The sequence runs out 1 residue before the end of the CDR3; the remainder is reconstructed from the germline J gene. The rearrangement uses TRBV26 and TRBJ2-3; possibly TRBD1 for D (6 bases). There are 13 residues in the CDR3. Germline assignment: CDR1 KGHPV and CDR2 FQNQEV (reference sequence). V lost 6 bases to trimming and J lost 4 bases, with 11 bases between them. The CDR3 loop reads CASRRTGTETLYF. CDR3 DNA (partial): TGTGCCAGCAGACGTACAGGGACAGAAACGCTGTAT.

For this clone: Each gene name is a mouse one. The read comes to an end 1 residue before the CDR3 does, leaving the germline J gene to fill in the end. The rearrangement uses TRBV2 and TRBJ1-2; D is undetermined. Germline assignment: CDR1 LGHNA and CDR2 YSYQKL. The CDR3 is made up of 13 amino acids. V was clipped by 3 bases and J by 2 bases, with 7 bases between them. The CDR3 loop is CASSHQQNSDYTF. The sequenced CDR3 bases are TGTGCCAGCAGCCACCAACAGAACTCCGACTACACC. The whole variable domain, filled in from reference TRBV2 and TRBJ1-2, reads DPKIIQKPKYLVAVTGSEKILICEQYLGHNAMYWYRQSAKKPLEFMFSYSYQKLMDNQTASSRFQPQSSKKNHLDLQITALKPDDSATYFCASSHQQNSDYTFGSGTRLLVI.

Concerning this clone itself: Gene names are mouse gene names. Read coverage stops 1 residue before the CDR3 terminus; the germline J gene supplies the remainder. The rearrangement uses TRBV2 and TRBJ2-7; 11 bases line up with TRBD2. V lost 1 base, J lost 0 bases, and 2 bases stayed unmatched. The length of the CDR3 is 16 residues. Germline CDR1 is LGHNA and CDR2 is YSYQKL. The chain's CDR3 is CASSQGTGGSSYEQYF. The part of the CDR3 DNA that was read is TGTGCCAGCAGCCAAGGGACTGGGGGGAGCTCCTATGAACAGTAC.

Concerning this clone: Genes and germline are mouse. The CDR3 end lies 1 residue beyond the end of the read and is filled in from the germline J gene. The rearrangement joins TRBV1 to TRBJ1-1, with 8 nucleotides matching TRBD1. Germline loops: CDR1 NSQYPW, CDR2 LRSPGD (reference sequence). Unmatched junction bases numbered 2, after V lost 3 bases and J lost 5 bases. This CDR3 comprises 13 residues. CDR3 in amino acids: CTCSARGQTEVFF. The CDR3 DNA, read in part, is TGCACCTGCAGTGCCAGGGGGCAAACAGAAGTCTTC.

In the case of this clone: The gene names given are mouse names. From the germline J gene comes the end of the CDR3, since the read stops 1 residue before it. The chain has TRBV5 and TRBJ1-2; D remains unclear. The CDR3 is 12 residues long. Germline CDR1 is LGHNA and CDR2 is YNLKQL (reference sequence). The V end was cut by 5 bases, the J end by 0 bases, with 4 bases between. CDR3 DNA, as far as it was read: TGTGCCAGCAGCTCATCAAACTCCGACTACACC. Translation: CASSSSNSDYT. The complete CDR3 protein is CASSSSNSDYTF.

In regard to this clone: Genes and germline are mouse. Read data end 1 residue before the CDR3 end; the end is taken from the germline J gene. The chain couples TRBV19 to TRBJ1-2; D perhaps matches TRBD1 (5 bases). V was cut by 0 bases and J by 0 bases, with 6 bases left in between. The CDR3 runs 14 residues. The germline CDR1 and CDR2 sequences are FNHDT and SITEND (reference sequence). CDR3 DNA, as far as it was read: TGTGCCAGCAGTATAGGGGGGGCAAACTCCGACTACACC. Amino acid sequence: CASSIGGANSDYT. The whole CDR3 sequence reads CASSIGGANSDYTF. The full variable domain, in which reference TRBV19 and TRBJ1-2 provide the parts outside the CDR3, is GGIITQTPKFLIGQEGQKLTLKCQQNFNHDTMYWYRQDSGKGLRLIYYSITENDLQKGDLSEGYDASREKKSSFSLTVTSAQKNEMAVFLCASSIGGANSDYTFGSGTRLLVI.

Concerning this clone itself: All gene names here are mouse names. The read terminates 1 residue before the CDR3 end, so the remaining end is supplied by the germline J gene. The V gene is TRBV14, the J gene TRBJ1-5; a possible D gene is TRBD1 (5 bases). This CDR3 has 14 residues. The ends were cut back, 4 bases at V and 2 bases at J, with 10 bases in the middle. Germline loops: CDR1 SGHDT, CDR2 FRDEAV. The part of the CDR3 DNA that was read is TGTGCCAGCAGTCCGGGGCGCGACAACCAGGCTCCGCTT. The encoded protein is CASSPGRDNQAPL. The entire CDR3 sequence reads CASSPGRDNQAPLF.

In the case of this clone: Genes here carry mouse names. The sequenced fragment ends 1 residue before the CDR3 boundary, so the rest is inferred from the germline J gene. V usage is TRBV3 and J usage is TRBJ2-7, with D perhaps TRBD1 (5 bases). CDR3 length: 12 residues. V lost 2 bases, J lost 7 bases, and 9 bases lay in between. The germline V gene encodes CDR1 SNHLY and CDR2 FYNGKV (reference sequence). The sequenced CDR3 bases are TGTGCCAGCAGCTTACCTTGGACAGAACAGTAC. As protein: CASSLPWTEQY. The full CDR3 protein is CASSLPWTEQYF. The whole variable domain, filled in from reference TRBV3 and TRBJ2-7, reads GPKVLQIPSHQIIDMGQMVTLNCDPVSNHLYFYWYKQILGQQMEFLVNFYNGKVMEKSKLFKDQFSVERPDGSYFTLKIQPTALEDSAVYFCASSLPWTEQYFGPGTRLTVL.

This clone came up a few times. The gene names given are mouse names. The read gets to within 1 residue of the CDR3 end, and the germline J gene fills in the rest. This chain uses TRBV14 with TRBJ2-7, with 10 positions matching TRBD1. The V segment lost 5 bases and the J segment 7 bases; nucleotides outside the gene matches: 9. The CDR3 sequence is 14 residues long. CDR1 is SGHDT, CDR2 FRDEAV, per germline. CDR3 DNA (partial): TGTGCCAGCAGCCTGACAGGGGGCGCAGGAGAACAGTAC. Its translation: CASSLTGGAGEQY. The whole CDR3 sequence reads CASSLTGGAGEQYF.

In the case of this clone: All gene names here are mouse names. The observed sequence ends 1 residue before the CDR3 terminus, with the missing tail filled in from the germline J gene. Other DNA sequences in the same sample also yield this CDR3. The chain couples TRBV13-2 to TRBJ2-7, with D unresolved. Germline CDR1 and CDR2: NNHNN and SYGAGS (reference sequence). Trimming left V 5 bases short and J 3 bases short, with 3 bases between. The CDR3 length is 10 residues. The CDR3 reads CASGSYEQYF. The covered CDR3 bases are TGTGCCAGCGGGAGCTATGAACAGTAC.

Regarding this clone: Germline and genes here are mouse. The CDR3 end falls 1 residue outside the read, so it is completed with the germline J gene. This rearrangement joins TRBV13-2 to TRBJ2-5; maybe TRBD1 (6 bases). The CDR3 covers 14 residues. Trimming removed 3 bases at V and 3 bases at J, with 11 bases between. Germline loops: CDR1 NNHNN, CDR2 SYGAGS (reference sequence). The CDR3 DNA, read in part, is TGTGCCAGCGGTGGTTCCGGGACACAAGACACCCAGTAC. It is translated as CASGGSGTQDTQY. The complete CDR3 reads CASGGSGTQDTQYF.

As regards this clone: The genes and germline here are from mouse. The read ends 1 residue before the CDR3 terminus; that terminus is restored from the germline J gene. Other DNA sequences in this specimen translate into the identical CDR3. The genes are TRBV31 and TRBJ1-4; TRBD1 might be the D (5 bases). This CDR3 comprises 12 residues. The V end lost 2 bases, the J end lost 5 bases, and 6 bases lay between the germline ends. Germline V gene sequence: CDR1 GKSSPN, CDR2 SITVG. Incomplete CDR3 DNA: TGTGCCTGGAGTAGACAGAACGAAAGATTATTT. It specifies CAWSRQNERLF. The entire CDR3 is CAWSRQNERLFF.

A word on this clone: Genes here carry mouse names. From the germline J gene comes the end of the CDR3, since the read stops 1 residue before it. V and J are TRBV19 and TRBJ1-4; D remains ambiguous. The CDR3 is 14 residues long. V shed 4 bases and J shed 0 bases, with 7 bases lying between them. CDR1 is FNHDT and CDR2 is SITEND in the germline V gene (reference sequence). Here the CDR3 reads CASSRKVSNERLFF. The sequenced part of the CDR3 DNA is TGTGCCAGCAGTCGGAAAGTTTCCAACGAAAGATTATTT.

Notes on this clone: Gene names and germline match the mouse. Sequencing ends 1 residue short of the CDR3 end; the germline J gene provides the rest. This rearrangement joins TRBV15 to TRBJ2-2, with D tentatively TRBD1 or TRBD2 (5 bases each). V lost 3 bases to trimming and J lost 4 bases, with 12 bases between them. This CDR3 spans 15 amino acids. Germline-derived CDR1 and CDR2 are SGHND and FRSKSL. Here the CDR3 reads CASSFEGRGTGQLYF. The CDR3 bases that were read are TGTGCCAGCAGTTTTGAGGGGCGAGGCACCGGGCAGCTCTAC.